Here is one T cell receptor beta chain with its context. This entry belongs to a study of blood T cell repertoires in COVID-19. Study as a whole: Sites across the United States, Italy and Spain contributed samples from acute and convalescent COVID-19. T cells, B-cell-depleted T cells, or PBMCs supplied cDNA or gDNA.

Looked up from germline, CDR1 is MNHNY and CDR2 is SVGAGI (reference sequence). The CDR3 has 13 residues. V was clipped by 9 bases and J by 1 base; unmatched bases: 6. In the study's own analysis: Reference gene primer amplification gave nucleated cell count estimates. Method: immunoSEQ multiplex PCR; TCRdb's copy keeps in-frame clones and lacks some. V, J and clone size were drawn from that table, and D and trimming were deduced from the DNA. The profile covers 99,000 or so clones, with 65% to 90% appearing a single time and 4% to 5% taken by the ten largest. The chain employs TRBV6-6 and TRBJ2-7, with 7 bases identical to TRBD1. Sequencing was carried out using peripheral blood. This clonotype originated in a man aged 50-59 years with acute or convalescent COVID-19. In nucleotides, the CDR3 is TGTGCCAGTTTAGGGGGCCGATCCTACGAGCAGTACTTC. Translated: CASLGGRSYEQYF.